The 29 T cell receptor beta chains reported below all come from one sample, sequenced in a study of blood T cell repertoires in COVID-19. Sequenced by immunoSEQ multiplex PCR; TCRdb stores in-frame clones only, minus some. The sample contains about 60,000 clones, approximately 78% of which appear only once. Specimen: peripheral blood. These receptors were taken from an elderly man with acute or convalescent COVID-19.

This chain connects TRBV27 to TRBJ2-1; D gene unclear. The CDR3 sequence is 14 residues long. V lost 8 bases and J 6 bases, leaving 17 bases between the germline ends. Germline CDR1 and CDR2: MNHEY and SMNVEV (reference sequence). DNA for the CDR3: TGTGCCAGCGGCTTTCCCCCTCCTAGCAATGAGCAGTTCTTC. The encoded protein is CASGFPPPSNEQFF.

The chain links TRBV5-6 to TRBJ2-2; 9 bases agree with TRBD2. J lost 4 bases, V lost 4 bases, and 8 bases had no gene match. The CDR3 runs to 16 residues. Germline-derived CDR1 and CDR2 are SGHDT and YYEEEE. Written as DNA, the CDR3 is TGTGCCAGCAGCCCCCGGCTAGCGGGATTCACCGGGGAGCTGTTTTTT. It yields the protein CASSPRLAGFTGELFF.

V and J are TRBV30 and TRBJ1-1; perhaps TRBD1 as D (6 bases). V was pared by 0 bases and J by 1 base, with 15 bases between. The CDR3 consists of 16 residues. The V gene's germline CDR1 is GTSNPN and CDR2 SVGIG (reference sequence). Written as DNA, the CDR3 is TGTGCCTGGAGTGTACTCTCGTGGACAGCGAACACTGAAGCTTTCTTT. Translating gives CAWSVLSWTANTEAFF.

V gene TRBV5-1 combines with J gene TRBJ2-7, with D possibly matching TRBD2 (5 bases). The CDR3 has 14 residues. The V gene lost 0 bases and the J gene lost 2 bases, with 9 bases spanning the gap. Germline V CDR1 and CDR2: SGHRS, YFSETQ. The CDR3 nucleotides read TGCGCCAGCAGCTTGGGCAACGGGGCCTACGAGCAGTACTTC. Protein sequence: CASSLGNGAYEQYF. Combining the CDR3 with reference TRBV5-1 and TRBJ2-7 gives the whole variable domain KAGVTQTPRYLIKTRGQQVTLSCSPISGHRSVSWYQQTPGQGLQFLFEYFSETQRNKGNFPGRFSGRQFSNSRSEMNVSTLELGDSALYLCASSLGNGAYEQYFGPGTRLTVT.

This clone has just one count. The chain carries TRBV5-1 and TRBJ1-1; 8 positions match TRBD1. Losses at the gene ends were 4 bases for V and 2 bases for J; bases not matched to a gene: 10. Germline-derived CDR1 and CDR2 are SGHRS and YFSETQ. The CDR3 is made up of 16 amino acids. The CDR3 region is CASSTQPTGVNTEAFF. The CDR3 coding sequence is TGCGCCAGCAGCACCCAACCGACAGGGGTTAACACTGAAGCTTTCTTT.

The chain is built from TRBV9 and TRBJ2-1; D remains ambiguous. This CDR3 spans 13 amino acids. Trimming cost V 5 bases and J 0 bases, with 6 bases left between them. The V gene's germline CDR1 is SGDLS and CDR2 YYNGEE. CDR3 DNA: TGTGCCAGCAGTGCCAGCTCCTACAATGAGCAGTTCTTC. It specifies CASSASSYNEQFF. The entire variable domain, with the rest obtained from reference TRBV9 and TRBJ2-1, is as follows: DSGVTQTPKHLITATGQRVTLRCSPRSGDLSVYWYQQSLDQGLQFLIQYYNGEERAKGNILERFSAQQFPDLHSELNLSSLELGDSALYFCASSASSYNEQFFGPGTRLTVL.

The J gene is TRBJ1-3, the V gene TRBV6-1; possibly TRBD1 for D (5 bases). The germline V and J ends were trimmed by 2 bases and 6 bases, with 11 bases remaining between them. Germline loops: CDR1 MNHNS, CDR2 SASEGT. The CDR3 spans 14 residues. CDR3 sequence reads: CASSESLGVNTIYF. In nucleotides, the CDR3 is TGTGCCAGCAGTGAATCTTTAGGGGTAAACACCATATATTTT.

The chain links TRBV7-9 to TRBJ2-3, with TRBD2 matching over 10 bases. The CDR3 is 19 amino acids. V trimming: 1 base; J trimming: 3 bases; junction bases outside the gene matches: 13. The germline CDR1 and CDR2 sequences are SEHNR and FQNEAQ (reference sequence). The CDR3 spells CASSLGPFSGGPRTDTQYF. CDR3 bases: TGTGCCAGCAGCTTAGGACCCTTTAGCGGGGGGCCAAGGACAGATACGCAGTATTTT.

This clone was picked up a small number of times. The gene calls are TRBV27 and TRBJ1-6, with D possibly TRBD1 on 5 matching bases. Germline V gene lookup returns CDR1 MNHEY and CDR2 SMNVEV (reference sequence). The CDR3 spans 15 residues. Trimming shortened V by 1 base and J by 4 bases, and 8 bases separated the two germline ends. CDR3 protein: CASSLYRQYNSPLHF. CDR3 DNA sequence: TGTGCCAGCAGTTTATATAGACAGTATAATTCACCCCTCCACTTT.

The chain couples TRBV3-1 (or the pseudogene TRBV3-2) to TRBJ2-2; weak D call: TRBD2 (5 bases). From germline, CDR1 is LGHDT and CDR2 YNNKEL (reference sequence). The CDR3 totals 13 residues. Trimming cost V 4 bases and J 6 bases, with 9 bases left between them. The CDR3 DNA sequence: TGTGCCAGCAGCCTTAGCGCGGCCGGGGAGCTGTTTTTT. Protein sequence: CASSLSAAGELFF.

This sequence joins TRBV6-5 and TRBJ1-4; 8 bases fit TRBD1. V shed 5 bases, J shed 7 bases, and the junction held 9 bases outside the gene matches. Germline loops: CDR1 MNHEY, CDR2 SVGAGI. This CDR3 is 15 amino acids long. The CDR3 coding sequence is TGTGCCAGCAGTAACGGGGCAGGGGGCTTTGAAAAACTGTTTTTT. Translating it yields CASSNGAGGFEKLFF.

This chain connects TRBV19 to TRBJ2-3; 7 positions match TRBD2. The CDR3 is made up of 15 amino acids. Germline values: CDR1 LNHDA, CDR2 SQIVND (reference sequence). Trimming took 7 bases from V and 2 from J; bases not matched to a gene: 9. The CDR3 sequence: CASTPFSGSTDTQYF. CDR3 coding DNA: TGTGCCAGTACACCGTTTAGCGGGTCCACAGATACGCAGTATTTT. Full variable domain (remainder filled in from reference TRBV19 and TRBJ2-3): DGGITQSPKYLFRKEGQNVTLSCEQNLNHDAMYWYRQDPGQGLRLIYYSQIVNDFQKGDIAEGYSVSREKKESFPLTVTSAQKNPTAFYLCASTPFSGSTDTQYFGPGTRLTVL.

This chain links TRBV5-1 with TRBJ1-1; no reliable D call. The V gene lost 4 bases and the J gene lost 1 base, with 14 bases spanning the gap. The CDR3 sequence is 15 residues long. The germline V gene encodes CDR1 SGHRS and CDR2 YFSETQ. The CDR3 here is CASSPPGRGNTEAFF. In DNA, the CDR3 is TGCGCCAGCAGCCCCCCCGGGAGAGGGAACACTGAAGCTTTCTTT.

This chain connects TRBV2 to TRBJ2-5; D perhaps matches TRBD2 (5 bases). Trimming stripped 3 bases from V and 5 bases from J, with 13 bases between. CDR3 length: 14 amino acids. CDR1 is SNHLY, CDR2 FYNNEI, per germline. In DNA, the CDR3 is TGTGCCAGCAGTGACGTGACTCCGGGGGAGACCCAGTACTTC. Translating it yields CASSDVTPGETQYF.

The chain couples TRBV5-4 to TRBJ2-5; 11 nucleotides match TRBD1. The CDR3 spans 16 residues. Germline CDR1 is SGHNT and CDR2 is YYREEE (reference sequence). The J segment lost 5 bases and the V segment lost 4 bases, leaving 10 bases of the junction unmatched. The CDR3 loop is CASSTRTGGAGETQYF. CDR3 bases: TGTGCCAGCAGCACCCGGACAGGGGGCGCCGGGGAGACCCAGTACTTC.

This clone was seen once. V and J are TRBV14 and TRBJ2-7, with TRBD1 matching over 8 bases. CDR1 is SGHDN, CDR2 FVKESK, per germline. This CDR3 contains 14 residues. Losses at the gene ends were 6 bases for V and 0 bases for J; bases not matched to a gene: 4. The CDR3 DNA follows: TGTGCCAGCAGGTCGGGACAGGACTCCTACGAGCAGTACTTC. This encodes CASRSGQDSYEQYF.

The CDR3 reads CASSLRLAGGLSTDTQYF. In nucleotides, the CDR3 is TGCGCCAGCAGCTTGCGGCTAGCGGGGGGCCTTAGCACAGATACGCAGTATTTT. The chain recombines TRBV5-1 with TRBJ2-3, with 11 bases fitting TRBD2. Trimming removed 1 base from V and 0 bases from J; junction bases left unmatched: 7. This CDR3 contains 18 residues. Germline V gene sequence: CDR1 SGHRS, CDR2 YFSETQ.

This clone was counted only a few times. This rearrangement joins TRBV3-1 (or the pseudogene TRBV3-2) to TRBJ1-1; D is undetermined. Trimming cost V 1 base and J 8 bases, with 8 bases left between them. The CDR3 length is 12 residues. CDR1 LGHDT and CDR2 YNNKEL come from the germline V gene (reference sequence). This CDR3 reads CASSQGQKEAFF. In nucleotides, the CDR3 is TGTGCCAGCAGCCAAGGCCAGAAAGAAGCTTTCTTT.

The chain couples TRBV2 to TRBJ1-2; TRBD1 matches at 7 bases. Germline CDR1 reads SNHLY; CDR2 reads FYNNEI. The trim removed 4 bases at V and 0 bases at J, leaving 5 bases unmatched. CDR3 length: 15 amino acids. CDR3 amino acids: CASSVRQGPNYGYTF. The DNA for the CDR3 is TGTGCCAGCAGTGTGCGACAGGGCCCTAACTATGGCTACACCTTC.

The rearrangement uses TRBV19 and TRBJ2-2; D is possibly TRBD1 (6 bases). The germline V gene encodes CDR1 LNHDA and CDR2 SQIVND (reference sequence). V was cut by 11 bases and J by 2 bases, with 12 bases left in between. The CDR3 loop spans 13 amino acids. The DNA of the CDR3 is TGTGCCGTCGAGGACAGAAACACCGGGGAGCTGTTTTTT. This encodes CAVEDRNTGELFF.

The chain links TRBV5-4 to TRBJ1-1; D perhaps matches TRBD1 (6 bases). Trimming stripped 0 bases from V and 5 bases from J, with 14 bases between. Looked up from germline, CDR1 is SGHNT and CDR2 is YYREEE (reference sequence). The CDR3 is 15 residues long. CDR3 in DNA: TGTGCCAGCAGCTTGGGTGGGGGCGCGGCTACTGAAGCTTTCTTT. Amino acids: CASSLGGGAATEAFF.

This chain joins TRBV9 and TRBJ2-2; the match to TRBD1 covers 8 bases. The junction had 9 bases not matched to a gene; V was cut back by 4 bases and J by 7 bases. Germline lookup yields CDR1 SGDLS and CDR2 YYNGEE. The CDR3 has 15 amino acids. The CDR3 reads CASSPRTGNYGELFF. Here the CDR3 DNA reads TGTGCCAGCAGCCCTCGGACAGGGAACTACGGGGAGCTGTTTTTT.

CDR3 nucleotide sequence: TGTGCCAGTCGGGACACTCGTGTAGGGGATACGCAGTATTTT. Its protein is CASRDTRVGDTQYF. The chain recombines TRBV19 with TRBJ2-3, with D possibly being TRBD1 (6 bases). The germline gives CDR1 LNHDA, CDR2 SQIVND (reference sequence). This CDR3 spans 14 amino acids. V was trimmed by 8 bases and J by 6 bases, leaving 18 bases between them.

The rearrangement joins TRBV28 to TRBJ1-5; possibly TRBD1 for D (6 bases). The CDR3 covers 16 residues. V lost 4 bases and J lost 6, with 19 bases in between. The germline gives CDR1 MDHEN, CDR2 SYDVKM. In DNA form, the CDR3 reads TGTGCCAGCAGTTCCACAGGGTCTTCCAGGACTCAGCCCCAGCATTTT. It specifies CASSSTGSSRTQPQHF.

Only a few counts were recorded for this clone. The chain couples TRBV11-3 to TRBJ2-1, with 8 bases that match TRBD2. The CDR3 sequence is 15 residues long. V was clipped by 1 base and J by 10 bases; unmatched bases: 9. CDR1 SGHNT and CDR2 YENEEA come from the germline V gene. The chain's CDR3 is CASSLGGNRGGEQFF. CDR3 nucleotide sequence: TGTGCCAGCAGCTTAGGCGGGAATCGCGGGGGGGAGCAGTTCTTC. The entire variable domain, with the rest obtained from reference TRBV11-3 and TRBJ2-1, is as follows: EAGVVQSPRYKIIEKKQPVAFWCNPISGHNTLYWYLQNLGQGPELLIRYENEEAVDDSQLPKDRFSAERLKGVDSTLKIQPAELGDSAVYLCASSLGGNRGGEQFFGPGTRLTVL.

The chain has TRBV7-6 and TRBJ2-5, with 14 bases matching TRBD2. The J segment lost 1 base and the V segment lost 5 bases, leaving 12 bases of the junction unmatched. CDR1 and CDR2 (germline): SGHVS, FNYEAQ. The CDR3 loop spans 19 amino acids. In DNA, the CDR3 is TGTGCCAGCAGCCCACGGACTAGCGGGAGGCAGGGGGTCCAAGAGACCCAGTACTTC. Translation gives CASSPRTSGRQGVQETQYF.

A few counts support this clone. The V gene is TRBV5-4, the J gene TRBJ2-7; TRBD1 agrees at 9 bases. Germline assignment: CDR1 SGHNT and CDR2 YYREEE (reference sequence). CDR3 length: 15 amino acids. V shed 4 bases and J 6 bases; nucleotides not matched to a gene: 11. The CDR3 coding sequence is TGTGCCAGCAGCCCCGGGACAGGGTATTTCTCCGAGCAGTACTTC. It specifies CASSPGTGYFSEQYF.

This clone came up a few times. This rearrangement joins TRBV19 to TRBJ1-2; the D is unclear. The germline V and J ends were trimmed by 5 bases and 7 bases, with 23 bases remaining between them. Per the germline V gene, CDR1 is LNHDA and CDR2 is SQIVND (reference sequence). CDR3 length equals 16 residues. The CDR3 is CASSGAGYLKTGGYTF. The CDR3 DNA sequence: TGTGCCAGTAGTGGTGCGGGCTACCTTAAGACCGGTGGCTACACCTTC.

This chain uses TRBV15 with TRBJ2-1, with D tentatively TRBD2 (5 bases). CDR3 length equals 17 residues. Trimming removed 0 bases from V and 0 bases from J, with 12 bases in between. Germline V gene lookup returns CDR1 LNHNV and CDR2 YYDKDF (reference sequence). CDR3 protein: CATSREMKAGSYNEQFF. CDR3 DNA sequence: TGTGCCACCAGCAGAGAAATGAAGGCGGGCTCCTACAATGAGCAGTTCTTC.